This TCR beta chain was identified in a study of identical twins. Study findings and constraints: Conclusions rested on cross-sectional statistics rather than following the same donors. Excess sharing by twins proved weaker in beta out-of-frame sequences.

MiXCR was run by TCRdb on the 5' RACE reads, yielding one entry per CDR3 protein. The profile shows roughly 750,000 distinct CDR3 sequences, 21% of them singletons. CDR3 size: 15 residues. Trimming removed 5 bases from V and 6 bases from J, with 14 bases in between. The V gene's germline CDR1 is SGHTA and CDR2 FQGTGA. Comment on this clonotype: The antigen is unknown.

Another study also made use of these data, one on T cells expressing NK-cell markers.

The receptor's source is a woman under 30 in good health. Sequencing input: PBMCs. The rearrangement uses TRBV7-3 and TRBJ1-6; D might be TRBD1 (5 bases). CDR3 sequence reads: CASSPHQGPNSPLHF. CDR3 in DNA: TGTGCCAGCAGCCCCCACCAGGGCCCTAATTCACCCCTCCACTTT. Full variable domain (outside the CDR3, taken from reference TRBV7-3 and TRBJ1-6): GAGVSQTPSNKVTEKGKYVELRCDPISGHTALYWYRQSLGQGPEFLIYFQGTGAADDSGLPNDRFFAVRPEGSVSTLKIQRTERGDSAVYLCASSPHQGPNSPLHFGNGTRLTVT.